The clone carrying this T cell receptor (delta chain) turned up a few times. TCRdb re-identified clones in the reads via CATT. The sample shows approximately 12,000 delta-chain clones, about 8.6% of them seen only once. The data were obtained in a study of gamma-delta chains in newborns, infants, children. As for the study in general: Microbial exposure reportedly drives polyclonal innate γδ T cell expansion after birth.

This CDR3 contains 14 residues. Germline CDR1 reads TSWWSYY; CDR2 reads QGS. Trimming took off 0 bases at V and 9 bases at J, with 14 bases between the two ends. This sequence originates from a child who was a newborn, infant or young child, either healthy, febrile or measles-vaccinated (not recorded which). The V gene is TRDV1, the J gene TRDJ1; D is uncertain. The sequenced sample consisted of blood. The CDR3: CALGELGQTGQLIF. CDR3 DNA: TGTGCTCTTGGGGAACTCGGCCAAACGGGACAACTCATCTTT.